This is a list of T cell receptor beta chains from one sample in a study of blood T cells in healthy people across ages. TCRdb analysed the 5' RACE reads with MiXCR anew, one entry per CDR3 protein. The sample has approximately 1.5 million distinct CDR3 sequences, about 42% seen once. Sequences were obtained from blood. The receptors were sampled from a woman between 18 and 30 years old in good health. The CDR3 runs from the conserved cysteine through the conserved F or W. D genes are given only for firm matches. Clone size is not always given. Where it is, it says once, few, many or a class for expanded clones.

v_call: TRBV6-2/TRBV6-3; clone_size: .; d_call: TRBD2; j_call: TRBJ2-1; cdr3_aa: CASSETSGYEQFF; cdr3_nt: TGTGCCAGCAGTGAAACTAGCGGCTATGAGCAGTTCTTC
v_call: TRBV18; clone_size: .; d_call: .; j_call: TRBJ2-7; cdr3_aa: CASSPGVDSYEQYF; cdr3_nt: TGTGCCAGCTCTCCGGGGGTTGACTCCTACGAGCAGTACTTC
v_call: TRBV7-8; clone_size: few; d_call: .; j_call: TRBJ2-5; cdr3_aa: CASSLVRRRSGSQETQYF; cdr3_nt: TGTGCCAGCAGCTTAGTAAGAAGGCGATCGGGGTCCCAAGAGACCCAGTACTTC
v_call: TRBV20-1; clone_size: few; d_call: .; j_call: TRBJ2-7; cdr3_aa: CSALQGRTYEQYF; cdr3_nt: TGCAGTGCGTTACAGGGGAGGACCTACGAGCAGTACTTC
v_call: TRBV27; clone_size: .; d_call: TRBD2; j_call: TRBJ2-7; cdr3_aa: CASSLRRELSDEQYF; cdr3_nt: TGTGCCAGCAGTTTAAGGCGGGAGCTCTCCGACGAGCAGTACTTC
v_call: TRBV7-3; clone_size: .; d_call: TRBD1; j_call: TRBJ1-4; cdr3_aa: CASSPGQDEKLFF; cdr3_nt: TGTGCCAGCAGTCCAGGACAGGATGAAAAACTGTTTTTT
v_call: TRBV5-6; clone_size: .; d_call: .; j_call: TRBJ1-2; cdr3_aa: CASSLVFGVNYGYTF; cdr3_nt: TGTGCCAGCAGCTTGGTGTTCGGGGTTAACTATGGCTACACCTTC
v_call: TRBV21-1; clone_size: few; d_call: .; j_call: TRBJ1-4; cdr3_aa: CASTNPSLSGGFSEKLFF; cdr3_nt: TGTGCCAGCACCAATCCATCGTTATCGGGGGGGTTCTCTGAAAAACTGTTTTTT
v_call: TRBV12-3/TRBV12-4; clone_size: .; d_call: .; j_call: TRBJ1-2; cdr3_aa: CASRDTSPLYGYTF; cdr3_nt: TGTGCCAGCAGGGATACAAGTCCTCTCTATGGCTACACCTTC
v_call: TRBV14; clone_size: few; d_call: TRBD2; j_call: TRBJ2-7; cdr3_aa: CASSQEGGNAYEQYF; cdr3_nt: TGTGCCAGCAGCCAAGAGGGGGGGAATGCATACGAGCAGTACTTC
v_call: TRBV7-9; clone_size: .; d_call: TRBD1; j_call: TRBJ2-5; cdr3_aa: CASSLRDRGLHEQYF; cdr3_nt: TGTGCCAGCAGCCTCCGGGACAGGGGGCTCCATGAGCAGTACTTC
v_call: TRBV11-1; clone_size: .; d_call: TRBD2; j_call: TRBJ2-3; cdr3_aa: CASSPRGGVPDTQYF; cdr3_nt: TGTGCCAGCAGCCCGCGCGGGGGGGTACCGGATACGCAGTATTTT
v_call: TRBV20-1; clone_size: many; d_call: .; j_call: TRBJ1-6; cdr3_aa: CSATTLGGIRNSPLHF; cdr3_nt: TGCAGTGCTACAACGCTGGGGGGGATCCGTAATTCACCCCTCCACTTT
v_call: TRBV7-7; clone_size: .; d_call: TRBD1; j_call: TRBJ2-5; cdr3_aa: CASSTGTGVRETQYF; cdr3_nt: TGTGCTAGCAGCACCGGGACAGGGGTGAGAGAGACCCAGTACTTC
v_call: TRBV3-1; clone_size: .; d_call: .; j_call: TRBJ1-5; cdr3_aa: CASSPGGVGQPQHF; cdr3_nt: TGTGCCAGCAGTCCGGGAGGGGTTGGTCAGCCCCAGCATTTT
v_call: TRBV18; clone_size: few; d_call: .; j_call: TRBJ2-5; cdr3_aa: CASSLTQGRGETQYF; cdr3_nt: TGTGCCAGCTCACTAACGCAGGGTAGAGGAGAGACCCAGTACTTC
v_call: TRBV7-9; clone_size: .; d_call: TRBD1; j_call: TRBJ1-1; cdr3_aa: CASSLGTGRMNTEAFF; cdr3_nt: TGTGCCAGCAGTTTGGGGACAGGGCGAATGAACACTGAAGCTTTCTTT
v_call: TRBV6-5; clone_size: few; d_call: .; j_call: TRBJ2-7; cdr3_aa: CASSYSLGTTYEQYF; cdr3_nt: TGTGCCAGCAGTTACTCGCTCGGGACCACCTACGAGCAGTACTTC
v_call: TRBV25-1; clone_size: .; d_call: .; j_call: TRBJ2-5; cdr3_aa: CASSEWVEETQYF; cdr3_nt: TGTGCCAGCAGTGAATGGGTAGAAGAGACCCAGTACTTC
v_call: TRBV24-1; clone_size: few; d_call: .; j_call: TRBJ2-5; cdr3_aa: CATSGGNEQYF; cdr3_nt: TGTGCCACCAGTGGGGGGAATGAGCAGTACTTC
v_call: TRBV27; clone_size: .; d_call: TRBD1; j_call: TRBJ2-1; cdr3_aa: CASRDVQGGSYNEQFF; cdr3_nt: TGTGCCAGCAGAGACGTACAGGGGGGCTCCTACAATGAGCAGTTCTTC
v_call: TRBV15; clone_size: .; d_call: .; j_call: TRBJ1-4; cdr3_aa: CATSRQTEYEKLFF; cdr3_nt: TGTGCCACCAGCAGACAGACAGAATATGAAAAACTGTTTTTT
v_call: TRBV7-2; clone_size: few; d_call: .; j_call: TRBJ1-6; cdr3_aa: CASSLAGYNSPLHF; cdr3_nt: TGTGCCAGCAGTTTAGCAGGTTATAATTCACCCCTCCACTTT
v_call: TRBV20-1; clone_size: many; d_call: .; j_call: TRBJ2-1; cdr3_aa: CSARVYLRSEQFF; cdr3_nt: TGCAGTGCTAGAGTATATCTGCGGAGTGAGCAGTTCTTC
v_call: TRBV7-6; clone_size: .; d_call: TRBD2; j_call: TRBJ2-4; cdr3_aa: CASSQPSGKGKNIQYF; cdr3_nt: TGTGCCAGCAGCCAACCTAGCGGGAAAGGCAAAAACATTCAGTACTTC
v_call: TRBV6-2/TRBV6-3; clone_size: .; d_call: TRBD2; j_call: TRBJ2-1; cdr3_aa: CASSYGGGDEQFF; cdr3_nt: TGTGCCAGCAGTTACGGCGGGGGGGATGAGCAGTTCTTC
v_call: TRBV12-3/TRBV12-4; clone_size: few; d_call: .; j_call: TRBJ2-5; cdr3_aa: CASSPLGTLGTQYF; cdr3_nt: TGTGCCAGCAGCCCTCTTGGGACACTGGGGACCCAGTACTTC
v_call: TRBV5-1; clone_size: .; d_call: .; j_call: TRBJ2-5; cdr3_aa: CASSLFGGVETQYF; cdr3_nt: TGCGCCAGCAGCTTGTTTGGCGGGGTGGAGACCCAGTACTTC
v_call: TRBV7-2; clone_size: few; d_call: .; j_call: TRBJ2-3; cdr3_aa: CASSPRFQGTDTQYF; cdr3_nt: TGTGCCAGCAGCCCCCGGTTTCAGGGGACAGATACGCAGTATTTT
v_call: TRBV12-3/TRBV12-4; clone_size: .; d_call: TRBD1; j_call: TRBJ2-1; cdr3_aa: CASLDRGSYNEQFF; cdr3_nt: TGTGCCAGCCTTGACAGGGGCTCGTACAATGAGCAGTTCTTC
v_call: TRBV29-1; clone_size: .; d_call: TRBD2; j_call: TRBJ2-3; cdr3_aa: CSVGAGADTQYF; cdr3_nt: TGCAGCGTTGGTGCGGGGGCAGATACGCAGTATTTT
v_call: TRBV6-2/TRBV6-3; clone_size: .; d_call: .; j_call: TRBJ2-3; cdr3_aa: CASSYSTLSLPTDTQYF; cdr3_nt: TGTGCCAGCAGTTACTCGACTCTCTCTTTGCCCACAGATACGCAGTATTTT
v_call: TRBV20-1; clone_size: .; d_call: .; j_call: TRBJ2-6; cdr3_aa: CSASHRGTGANVLTF; cdr3_nt: TGCAGTGCGTCCCATAGGGGGACCGGGGCCAACGTCCTGACTTTC
v_call: TRBV15; clone_size: .; d_call: .; j_call: TRBJ1-2; cdr3_aa: CATSSGTVYGYTF; cdr3_nt: TGTGCCACCAGCAGCGGGACGGTCTATGGCTACACCTTC
v_call: TRBV27; clone_size: few; d_call: .; j_call: TRBJ1-5; cdr3_aa: CASSFTGSLSNQPQHF; cdr3_nt: TGTGCCAGCAGTTTTACAGGGTCGTTGAGCAATCAGCCCCAGCATTTT
v_call: TRBV7-8; clone_size: few; d_call: TRBD2; j_call: TRBJ2-1; cdr3_aa: CASSYRLAVVFF; cdr3_nt: TGTGCCAGCAGCTACCGACTAGCGGTGGTGTTCTTC
v_call: TRBV27; clone_size: few; d_call: TRBD1; j_call: TRBJ1-1; cdr3_aa: CASKTGVSVEAFF; cdr3_nt: TGTGCCAGCAAGACAGGGGTATCTGTTGAAGCTTTCTTT
v_call: TRBV4-1; clone_size: few; d_call: .; j_call: TRBJ2-7; cdr3_aa: CASSQVFIELRYEQYF; cdr3_nt: TGCGCCAGCAGCCAAGTATTCATAGAACTACGTTACGAGCAGTACTTC
v_call: TRBV2; clone_size: few; d_call: .; j_call: TRBJ2-5; cdr3_aa: CASTRHRELETQYF; cdr3_nt: TGTGCCAGCACCCGACACCGGGAGTTAGAGACCCAGTACTTC
v_call: TRBV20-1; clone_size: .; d_call: TRBD2; j_call: TRBJ2-3; cdr3_aa: CSGLAGVLRATDTQYF; cdr3_nt: TGCAGTGGGCTAGCGGGAGTTTTAAGGGCCACAGATACGCAGTATTTT
v_call: TRBV7-2; clone_size: .; d_call: TRBD1; j_call: TRBJ1-2; cdr3_aa: CASSLAQGRNYGYTF; cdr3_nt: TGTGCCAGCAGCTTAGCACAGGGGCGGAACTATGGCTACACCTTC
v_call: TRBV6-5; clone_size: many; d_call: TRBD1; j_call: TRBJ1-2; cdr3_aa: CASRSIGQGNYGYTF; cdr3_nt: TGTGCCAGCAGGAGTATCGGACAGGGAAACTATGGCTACACCTTC
v_call: TRBV20-1; clone_size: .; d_call: TRBD2; j_call: TRBJ2-3; cdr3_aa: CSALIPGLAAPDTQYF; cdr3_nt: TGCAGTGCTCTTATCCCCGGACTAGCGGCACCAGATACGCAGTATTTT
v_call: TRBV6-2/TRBV6-3; clone_size: few; d_call: .; j_call: TRBJ1-5; cdr3_aa: CASSYLPRDGNQPQHF; cdr3_nt: TGTGCCAGCAGTTACCTCCCCAGGGACGGGAATCAGCCCCAGCATTTT
v_call: TRBV27; clone_size: many; d_call: .; j_call: TRBJ2-5; cdr3_aa: CASSFTPQETQYF; cdr3_nt: TGTGCCAGCAGTTTCACCCCCCAAGAGACCCAGTACTTC
v_call: TRBV6-2/TRBV6-3; clone_size: .; d_call: .; j_call: TRBJ1-2; cdr3_aa: CASSYSGAAGYTF; cdr3_nt: TGTGCCAGCAGTTACAGCGGGGCTGCTGGCTACACCTTC
v_call: TRBV20-1; clone_size: .; d_call: TRBD2; j_call: TRBJ2-1; cdr3_aa: CSATALLAGENYNEQFF; cdr3_nt: TGCAGTGCTACTGCCTTACTAGCGGGAGAGAACTACAATGAGCAGTTCTTC
v_call: TRBV4-1; clone_size: few; d_call: TRBD2; j_call: TRBJ2-1; cdr3_aa: CASSQPVRLAGGYNEQFF; cdr3_nt: TGCGCCAGCAGCCAACCAGTGCGACTAGCGGGAGGGTACAATGAGCAGTTCTTC
v_call: TRBV27; clone_size: .; d_call: TRBD1; j_call: TRBJ2-5; cdr3_aa: CASSPPLQFGTGSSQYF; cdr3_nt: TGTGCCAGCAGTCCTCCCCTCCAATTCGGGACAGGGTCTTCCCAGTACTTC
v_call: TRBV25-1; clone_size: few; d_call: .; j_call: TRBJ1-4; cdr3_aa: CATGLQGGTGFNEKLFF; cdr3_nt: TGTGCCACAGGCTTACAGGGCGGAACGGGATTCAATGAAAAACTGTTTTTT